This T cell receptor beta chain stems from a study of cytomegalovirus exposure and HLA in healthy donors. Findings and caveats of the study: A classifier reportedly called cytomegalovirus status with high sensitivity and specificity.

This clone occurred once. Its antigen is unknown. The PCR ran on 60 Vbeta and 13 Jbeta primers. Profiled with immunoSEQ multiplex PCR; TCRdb holds only in-frame clones, not every one. The data contain 150,000 to 200,000 clones, approximately 80% of them seen just once; the ten biggest clones take up 13% to 15%. Sequenced input: PBMCs. This sequence was found in a woman aged 40 to 50 in good health and CMV-seronegative.

The CDR3 DNA is TGTGCCAGCAGTTCTCCTCCGGGAGTGAGGACAGATACGCAGTATTTT. Protein: CASSSPPGVRTDTQYF. V is TRBV28 and J is TRBJ2-3, with D possibly TRBD2 on 6 matching bases. Germline CDR1 MDHEN, CDR2 SYDVKM. The CDR3 contains 16 residues. The ends were cut back, 4 bases at V and 3 bases at J, with 17 bases in the middle.